This T cell receptor (beta chain) was documented in a study of blood T cell repertoires in COVID-19. About the study: There were acute and convalescent COVID-19 samples, and they came from the United States, Italy and Spain.

This CDR3 contains 15 residues. Trimming took 4 bases from V and 0 from J, leaving 9 bases between them. Germline CDR1 and CDR2: SGHDN and FVKESK. Libraries were prepared by immunoSEQ multiplex PCR; TCRdb keeps only in-frame clonotypes and omits some of them. Among about 190,000 clones listed, over 80% were seen once. Specimen: peripheral blood. The clonotype was recovered from a woman in her 40s with acute or convalescent COVID-19. This sequence joins TRBV14 and TRBJ1-4; D is uncertain. The CDR3 reads CASSRTSATNEKLFF. In DNA, the CDR3 is TGTGCCAGCAGCCGCACTTCTGCAACTAATGAAAAACTGTTTTTT.